These 26 T cell receptor beta chains came from one sample sequenced in a study of type 1 regulatory T cells. Study-wide results and limits: Compared with non-type 1 regulatory T cells, type 1 regulatory T cells showed a more restricted TCR repertoire.

TCRdb ran MiXCR on the reads and lists one entry per CDR3 protein. The sample yields about 71,000 distinct CDR3 sequences, about 20% seen once. Antigen specificity for these receptors is unknown. Sequencing was done on a sample of cultured type 1 regulatory T (Tr1) cells, either the whole culture or a sorted fraction (not recorded which). The source of these receptors is a human donor in good health.

The chain recombines TRBV27 with TRBJ2-5; 8 positions agree with TRBD2. V shed 6 bases, J shed 8 bases, and the junction held 11 bases outside the gene matches. CDR1 is MNHEY, CDR2 SMNVEV, per germline (reference sequence). The CDR3 consists of 14 residues. Here the CDR3 DNA reads TGTGCCAGCAGCCCCGGGACTAGGGTCGGCACCCAGTACTTC. Translated: CASSPGTRVGTQYF.

This clonotype was picked up a small number of times. The chain employs TRBV7-9 and TRBJ2-2; a possible D gene is TRBD2 (6 bases). The V and J ends lost 5 bases and 4 bases respectively, with 17 bases between them. This CDR3 comprises 16 residues. CDR1 and CDR2 (germline): SEHNR, FQNEAQ (reference sequence). CDR3 sequence (DNA): TGTGCCAGCAGCACCCTACCGGGGCGGGGCACCGGGGAGCTGTTTTTT. This encodes CASSTLPGRGTGELFF.

This chain connects TRBV7-3 to TRBJ2-7; TRBD1 matches 7 bases. This CDR3 has 14 amino acids. CDR1 is SGHTA, CDR2 FQGTGA, per germline. With 2 bases clipped from V and 5 bases from J, the junction kept 6 bases outside the gene matches. Here the CDR3 DNA reads TGTGCCAGCAGCTTAGGACAGGAAGGCAACGAGCAGTACTTC. The encoded protein is CASSLGQEGNEQYF. The variable domain in full, completed from reference TRBV7-3 and TRBJ2-7, reads GAGVSQTPSNKVTEKGKYVELRCDPISGHTALYWYRQSLGQGPEFLIYFQGTGAADDSGLPNDRFFAVRPEGSVSTLKIQRTERGDSAVYLCASSLGQEGNEQYFGPGTRLTVT.

This clonotype has ten or more counts. The chain has TRBV5-1 and TRBJ2-2, with a possible D match to TRBD1 (6 bases). Germline lookup yields CDR1 SGHRS and CDR2 YFSETQ. The V end was cut by 4 bases, the J end by 5 bases, with 12 bases between. The CDR3 length is 14 residues. In nucleotides, the CDR3 is TGCGCCAGCAGCCCTCGGACAGATACCGGGGAGCTGTTTTTT. Translation gives CASSPRTDTGELFF. The entire variable domain, with the rest obtained from reference TRBV5-1 and TRBJ2-2, is as follows: KAGVTQTPRYLIKTRGQQVTLSCSPISGHRSVSWYQQTPGQGLQFLFEYFSETQRNKGNFPGRFSGRQFSNSRSEMNVSTLELGDSALYLCASSPRTDTGELFFGEGSRLTVL.

The V and J genes are TRBV5-1 and TRBJ1-1; D not certain. V was trimmed by 4 bases and J by 4 bases, leaving 11 bases between them. Germline CDR1 is SGHRS and CDR2 is YFSETQ. The CDR3 spans 13 residues. The CDR3 nucleotides read TGCGCCAGCAGCCCCCCGGTAGCCACTGAAGCTTTCTTT. It translates to CASSPPVATEAFF.

The J gene is TRBJ2-3, the V gene TRBV20-1; D may be TRBD1 (6 bases). The germline CDR1 and CDR2 sequences are DFQATT and SNEGSKA (reference sequence). V was cut by 3 bases and J by 3 bases, with 13 bases left in between. CDR3 length: 14 amino acids. This CDR3 is CSARGQGKTDTQYF. CDR3 nucleotides: TGCAGTGCTAGGGGTCAGGGGAAAACAGATACGCAGTATTTT.

A few counts support this clonotype. The chain employs TRBV29-1 and TRBJ1-2; 7 positions match TRBD1. J lost 9 bases, V lost 0 bases, and 4 bases had no gene match. The CDR3 loop spans 12 amino acids. Germline CDR1 and CDR2: SQVTM and ANQGSEA. The CDR3 spells CSVEEGTASYTF. CDR3 DNA: TGCAGCGTTGAAGAGGGGACAGCTAGCTACACCTTC. Drawing the rest from reference TRBV29-1 and TRBJ1-2, the complete variable domain is SAVISQKPSRDICQRGTSLTIQCQVDSQVTMMFWYRQQPGQSLTLIATANQGSEATYESGFVIDKFPISRPNLTFSTLTVSNMSPEDSSIYLCSVEEGTASYTFGSGTRLTVV.

The V and J genes are TRBV5-4 and TRBJ2-1; TRBD2 aligns across 12 bases. The CDR3 covers 16 residues. The junction had 9 bases not matched to a gene; V was cut back by 2 bases and J by 9 bases. Germline V gives CDR1 SGHNT, CDR2 YYREEE (reference sequence). The CDR3 reads CASSLPTSGSLGEQFF. The CDR3 DNA follows: TGTGCCAGCAGCTTACCGACTAGCGGGAGTCTGGGTGAGCAGTTCTTC.

This clonotype was counted a few times. This chain links TRBV4-3 with TRBJ2-3; a possible D gene is TRBD1 (6 bases). Deletions cut 1 base from V and 6 bases from J, with 8 bases between. Germline CDR1 reads LGHNA; CDR2 reads YSLEER. This CDR3 spans 13 amino acids. CDR3 in DNA: TGCGCCAGCAGCCAAGGGGGGCCCGATACGCAGTATTTT. This codes for CASSQGGPDTQYF.

This clonotype was picked up one time. The rearrangement joins TRBV7-2 to TRBJ1-4, with TRBD1 matching 9 bases. The CDR3 loop spans 15 amino acids. From germline, CDR1 is SGHTA and CDR2 FQGNSA. Trimming removed 4 bases from V and 10 bases from J; junction bases left unmatched: 10. The CDR3 sequence is CASSSGTGIFAKLFF. The CDR3 coding sequence is TGTGCCAGCAGCTCTGGGACAGGGATTTTTGCAAAACTGTTTTTT. Full variable domain (outside the CDR3, taken from reference TRBV7-2 and TRBJ1-4): GAGVSQSPSNKVTEKGKDVELRCDPISGHTALYWYRQSLGQGLEFLIYFQGNSAPDKSGLPSDRFSAERTGGSVSTLTIQRTQQEDSAVYLCASSSGTGIFAKLFFGSGTQLSVL.

This clonotype was seen more than once but under ten times. The chain recombines TRBV12-3 or TRBV12-4 with TRBJ2-4, with 10 bases aligning to TRBD1. The J segment lost 4 bases and the V segment lost 4 bases, leaving 7 bases of the junction unmatched. The CDR3 length is 16 residues. The CDR3 protein is CASSSSGTGVKNIQYF. As DNA, the CDR3 is TGTGCCAGCAGTTCCTCCGGGACAGGGGTTAAAAACATTCAGTACTTC.

This clonotype was picked up a small number of times. The chain has TRBV5-4 and TRBJ2-3; D gene unclear. V shed 1 base and J shed 5 bases, with 8 bases lying between them. Germline V gene lookup returns CDR1 SGHNT and CDR2 YYREEE (reference sequence). There are 13 residues in the CDR3. The CDR3 spells CASSLSPGDTQYF. The CDR3 nucleotides are TGTGCCAGCAGCTTGTCCCCGGGAGATACGCAGTATTTT.

V usage is TRBV18 and J usage is TRBJ2-2; tentatively, D is TRBD1 (6 bases). This CDR3 is built from 13 residues. Trimming took off 5 bases at V and 4 bases at J, with 8 bases between the two ends. Germline loops: CDR1 KGHSH, CDR2 LQKENI. The CDR3 reads CASSGQRTGELFF. CDR3 coding DNA: TGTGCCAGCTCAGGACAGCGCACCGGGGAGCTGTTTTTT. Drawing the rest from reference TRBV18 and TRBJ2-2, the complete variable domain is NAGVMQNPRHLVRRRGQEARLRCSPMKGHSHVYWYRQLPEEGLKFMVYLQKENIIDESGMPKERFSAEFPKEGPSILRIQQVVRGDSAAYFCASSGQRTGELFFGEGSRLTVL.

This clonotype was detected ten times or more. This chain links TRBV7-3 with TRBJ2-5; D possibly uses TRBD1 or TRBD2 (5 bases each). This CDR3 is 13 amino acids long. The germline V and J ends were trimmed by 3 bases and 1 base, with 6 bases remaining between them. Germline loops: CDR1 SGHTA, CDR2 FQGTGA. CDR3 DNA sequence: TGTGCCAGCAGCTTCGGGGCCCAAGAGACCCAGTACTTC. Its translation: CASSFGAQETQYF.

V usage is TRBV5-5 and J usage is TRBJ2-7; 8 bases agree with TRBD1. V was pared by 4 bases and J by 3 bases, with 9 bases of the junction left unmatched. The CDR3 spans 15 residues. Germline V gene lookup returns CDR1 SGHKS and CDR2 YYEKEE (reference sequence). The CDR3 here is CASSTRTGNLYEQYF. CDR3 sequence (DNA): TGTGCCAGCAGCACCAGGACAGGGAACCTCTACGAGCAGTACTTC.

This clonotype was seen a single time. The V call is TRBV29-1, the J call TRBJ2-2; TRBD2 matches at 7 bases. The junction had 7 bases not matched to a gene; V was cut back by 4 bases and J by 5 bases. This CDR3 spans 14 amino acids. In germline, CDR1 is SQVTM, CDR2 ANQGSEA. The CDR3 coding sequence is TGCAGCGTTGTTGTGACTAGCTTAACCGGGGAGCTGTTTTTT. Translation gives CSVVVTSLTGELFF.

This clonotype was found many times. The chain recombines TRBV5-1 with TRBJ2-1; perhaps TRBD1 as D (8 bases). CDR1 is SGHRS and CDR2 is YFSETQ in the germline V gene. V lost 2 bases and J lost 8, with 14 bases in between. This CDR3 is built from 14 residues. CDR3 DNA sequence: TGCGCCAGCAGCTTCGGACAGGGAGGGGATGAGCAGTTCTTC. Its protein product is CASSFGQGGDEQFF.

The rearrangement links TRBV5-1 to TRBJ2-1; no clear D gene. The CDR3 loop spans 15 amino acids. V was pared by 2 bases and J by 1 base, with 10 bases between. Germline V gives CDR1 SGHRS, CDR2 YFSETQ. This CDR3 is CASSLTGESYNEQFF. The CDR3 nucleotides are TGCGCCAGCAGCTTAACTGGCGAGTCCTACAATGAGCAGTTCTTC.

This clonotype has only a few counts. The chain has TRBV20-1 and TRBJ2-3; D gene uncertain. The V end was cut by 3 bases, the J end by 2 bases, with 9 bases between. This CDR3 has 13 residues. Per germline, CDR1 DFQATT and CDR2 SNEGSKA (reference sequence). In nucleotides, the CDR3 is TGCAGTGCTAGTAGGCAGATCACAGATACGCAGTATTTT. Amino acids: CSASRQITDTQYF.

The chain employs TRBV5-6 and TRBJ2-1; tentative D call: TRBD1 (5 bases). Germline loops: CDR1 SGHDT, CDR2 YYEEEE. V gave up 4 bases and J gave up 7 bases, with 21 bases separating them. There are 16 residues in the CDR3. CDR3 amino acids: CASSGATADSANEQFF. DNA for the CDR3: TGTGCCAGCAGCGGGGCCACTGCGGATTCGGCGAATGAGCAGTTCTTC.

This clonotype was seen repeatedly, ten times or more. This chain joins TRBV7-2 and TRBJ1-5; TRBD1 matches at 7 bases. The CDR3 is 13 residues long. V lost 5 bases and J lost 5; bases outside the gene matches: 3. CDR1 and CDR2 (germline): SGHTA, FQGNSA. CDR3 residues: CASSNRGDQPQHF. The CDR3 DNA is TGTGCCAGCAGCAACAGGGGTGATCAGCCCCAGCATTTT.

This clonotype was counted only a few times. The chain uses TRBV20-1 and TRBJ2-1; TRBD2 matches at 11 bases. Germline V CDR1 and CDR2: DFQATT, SNEGSKA (reference sequence). This CDR3 is 18 amino acids long. J lost 1 base, V lost 3 bases, and 11 bases had no gene match. DNA for the CDR3: TGCAGTGCTAGTCGGCGGCTAGCGGGAGGAAGGTCCTACAATGAGCAGTTCTTC. Protein product: CSASRRLAGGRSYNEQFF.

This sequence joins TRBV20-1 and TRBJ1-5, with 8 bases identical to TRBD1. The CDR3 is 13 residues long. J lost 7 bases, V lost 0 bases, and 2 bases had no gene match. Per germline, CDR1 DFQATT and CDR2 SNEGSKA (reference sequence). In DNA form, the CDR3 reads TGCAGTGCTAGAGAACAGGGGGGCCAGCCCCAGCATTTT. Residues: CSAREQGGQPQHF.

Many counts were recorded for this clonotype. This CDR3 is CASSLGNYGYTF. Written as DNA, the CDR3 is TGTGCCAGCAGCTTAGGGAACTATGGCTACACCTTC. The V gene is TRBV7-9, the J gene TRBJ1-2; D is unclear. The CDR3 totals 12 residues. Trimming cost V 1 base and J 2 bases, with 2 bases left between them. The germline gives CDR1 SEHNR, CDR2 FQNEAQ (reference sequence).

The V and J genes are TRBV7-9 and TRBJ2-7, with D possibly being TRBD2 (6 bases). CDR1 and CDR2 from the germline V gene are SEHNR and FQNEAQ (reference sequence). CDR3 size: 14 residues. Between the trimmed V and J ends, which lost 0 bases and 6 bases, there was a span of 12 bases. The CDR3: CASSLAGGLSEQYF. The CDR3 region has the DNA TGTGCCAGCAGCTTAGCGGGAGGTCTTTCCGAGCAGTACTTC. Looking up the rest from reference TRBV7-9 and TRBJ2-7 gives the full variable domain: DTGVSQNPRHKITKRGQNVTFRCDPISEHNRLYWYRQTLGQGPEFLTYFQNEAQLEKSRLLSDRFSAERPKGSFSTLEIQRTEQGDSAMYLCASSLAGGLSEQYFGPGTRLTVT.

This clonotype was seen only a few times. The rearrangement links TRBV19 to TRBJ2-1; 7 bases agree with TRBD1. Looked up from germline, CDR1 is LNHDA and CDR2 is SQIVND (reference sequence). The junction had 9 bases not matched to a gene; V was cut back by 4 bases and J by 9 bases. CDR3 length: 14 amino acids. The CDR3 spells CASSTKTGIGEQFF. The CDR3 nucleotides read TGTGCCAGTAGTACCAAGACAGGGATCGGTGAGCAGTTCTTC.